This T cell receptor beta chain originates from a study of T cell repertoires in cytomegalovirus infection. Study-wide context: Peptides in the study included HLA-C-restricted and HLA-B-restricted CMV epitopes. Indicated by public TCR beta signatures were CMV infection and matching HLA type. Study observations and caveats: HLA-C-restricted CMV-specific TCR beta clonotypes were dominant in the ex vivo response.

This CDR3 region has 16 residues. Germline assignment: CDR1 SGHTA and CDR2 FQGTGA. One entry per CDR3 protein, called by TCRdb with MiXCR from the reads. The table lists about a million distinct CDR3 sequences, around 30% of them singletons, with about 14% in the top ten. Turning to this clonotype: Its antigen is not identified. Its ends do not fully match the called genes, so a read error is possible.

The TCR comes from a human donor in good health (CMV status not recorded). Some clones in this sample may be carry-over from other donors' samples. Sequencing used cultured CD8+ T cells from PBMCs, obtained from culture after CMV antigen stimulation. The gene calls are TRBV7-3 and TRBJ1-2, with TRBD1 matching over 7 bases. CDR3 nucleotides: TGTGTCAGCAGCCCGATCACAGGGGTAATAAGCTATGGCTACACCTTC. This codes for CVSSPITGVISYGYTF.